Each of the 30 T cell receptor beta chains below was sequenced from the same sample in a study of CD8 T cells in ankylosing spondylitis. Points from the study as a whole: There was a TCR beta motif, made of several highly homologous variants, that appeared characteristic of ankylosing spondylitis blood.

These TCRs' antigens remain unknown. TCRdb re-called the 5' RACE reads through MiXCR, storing one row per CDR3 protein. This sample has fewer than 750,000 distinct CDR3 sequences; roughly 20% occur once, and the top ten carry under 20%. The source material was blood, either unsorted or a sorted T cell fraction (not recorded which). The receptors shown here come from a male donor with ankylosing spondylitis.

The chain uses TRBV6-2 or TRBV6-3 and TRBJ2-7; 7 bases align to TRBD1. There are 14 residues in the CDR3. CDR1 and CDR2 (germline): MNHEY, SVGEGT. The junction had 5 bases not matched to a gene; V was cut back by 6 bases and J by 0 bases. CDR3 residues: CASSRGLFSYEQYF. The CDR3 DNA reads TGTGCCAGCAGCAGGGGGTTGTTCTCCTACGAGCAGTACTTC.

This clonotype was found a few times. The chain uses TRBV10-3 and TRBJ2-7; possibly TRBD1 or TRBD2 for D (7 bases each). Per the germline V gene, CDR1 is ENHRY and CDR2 is SYGVKD. The CDR3 is 16 amino acids. With 11 bases removed from V and 3 bases from J, the gap between germline ends came to 26 bases. In nucleotides, the CDR3 is TGTGCCTTCCGAGTAGGGACCAGGGGGGGGGTCTACGAGCAGTACTTC. It codes for CAFRVGTRGGVYEQYF.

The chain combines TRBV4-3 with TRBJ1-6; no clear D. The V and J ends lost 2 bases and 9 bases respectively, with 17 bases between them. CDR1 is LGHNA and CDR2 is YSLEER in the germline V gene. CDR3 length: 16 residues. CDR3 region: CASSQTALALVSPLHF. CDR3 bases: TGCGCCAGCAGCCAAACCGCCCTGGCCCTGGTTTCACCCCTCCACTTT.

The chain links TRBV2 to TRBJ1-2; no firm D call. The CDR3 runs 13 residues. Germline V gene data show CDR1 as SNHLY and CDR2 as FYNNEI. V lost 7 bases and J 3 bases, leaving 12 bases between the germline ends. In DNA, the CDR3 is TGTGCCAGCACCCCGGGCAGAGACTATGGCTACACCTTC. Its translation is CASTPGRDYGYTF.

This clonotype was recorded many times. The chain links TRBV29-1 to TRBJ2-5; D is ambiguous. Germline lookup yields CDR1 SQVTM and CDR2 ANQGSEA. CDR3 length: 10 residues. V lost 4 bases, J lost 4 bases, and 4 bases lay in between. CDR3 bases: TGCAGCGTTGTTTTAGAGACCCAGTACTTC. Protein product: CSVVLETQYF.

The chain recombines TRBV10-2 with TRBJ2-3; D call uncertain. The CDR3 contains 16 residues. From germline, CDR1 is WSHSY and CDR2 SAAADI. The germline V and J ends were trimmed by 6 bases and 2 bases, with 18 bases remaining between them. For the CDR3, the DNA is TGCGCCAGCAGGGACCCTCCCCGATATACCACAGATACGCAGTATTTT. It specifies CASRDPPRYTTDTQYF.

Concerning this clonotype: Relative to the germline gene, one junction end is altered; a read error may explain this. The V gene is TRBV4-2, the J gene TRBJ2-3; possibly TRBD2 for D (6 bases). The V gene's germline CDR1 is LGHNA and CDR2 YNFKEQ. There are 17 residues in the CDR3. The CDR3 region has the DNA TGTGCCAGCAGCCAAGAGGCTAGCGAGCCTAGCACAGATGCGCAGTATTTT. Amino acid sequence: CASSQEASEPSTDAQYF.

The chain has TRBV12-3 or TRBV12-4 and TRBJ1-2; 7 bases line up with TRBD1. There are 16 residues in the CDR3. The ends lost 3 bases at V and 2 bases at J; junction bases unmatched: 9. The CDR3 bases are TGTGCCAGCAGTTTCGTCGCAGGGGGTGGAAACTATGGCTACACCTTC. It translates to CASSFVAGGGNYGYTF.

The chain has TRBV3-1 and TRBJ1-2, with 8 bases lining up with TRBD1. The J segment lost 7 bases and the V segment lost 5 bases, leaving 15 bases of the junction unmatched. The CDR3 is 16 residues long. Looked up from germline, CDR1 is LGHDT and CDR2 is YNNKEL (reference sequence). The CDR3 protein is CASSENPTGVFSGYTF. The CDR3 DNA follows: TGTGCCAGCAGCGAAAATCCGACAGGGGTGTTCAGTGGCTACACCTTC.

This clonotype was counted ten times or more. The chain joins TRBV7-3 to TRBJ2-1; TRBD1 aligns across 7 bases. Germline CDR1 SGHTA, CDR2 FQGTGA. V lost 2 bases and J lost 12; bases outside the gene matches: 7. The CDR3 contains 13 residues. Here the CDR3 DNA reads TGTGCCAGCAGCTTAGGGATAGGGGGCCGGCAGTTCTTC. Translated: CASSLGIGGRQFF.

The chain is built from TRBV7-6 and TRBJ2-3, with D hard to call. Germline V gives CDR1 SGHVS, CDR2 FNYEAQ. CDR3 length: 15 residues. V was shortened by 1 base and J by 6 bases, with 14 bases between the two germline ends. The CDR3, as DNA: TGTGCCAGCAGCTTAGGTTATTCTCTTGGGGATACGCAGTATTTT. This translates into CASSLGYSLGDTQYF.

In this sample, this clonotype turned up a few times. The genes are TRBV20-1 and TRBJ1-5; D uncertain. Trimming stripped 5 bases from V and 0 bases from J, with 14 bases between. The V gene's germline CDR1 is DFQATT and CDR2 SNEGSKA (reference sequence). The CDR3 has 15 amino acids. CDR3 protein: CSAVYTDYSNQPQHF. CDR3 coding DNA: TGCAGTGCTGTCTACACGGATTATAGCAATCAGCCCCAGCATTTT.

The rearrangement joins TRBV7-9 to TRBJ1-1; 9 positions match TRBD1. Germline V gene sequence: CDR1 SEHNR, CDR2 FQNEAQ (reference sequence). CDR3 length equals 16 residues. J gave up 10 bases and V 5 bases, and 17 bases lay outside the gene matches. Written as DNA, the CDR3 is TGTGCCAGCAGCCTAGGGACAGGGAGTTTGATTGTCGCAGCTTTCTTT. Translated, it gives CASSLGTGSLIVAAFF.

This chain connects TRBV6-1 to TRBJ1-5; D is perhaps TRBD1 (6 bases). Trimming cost V 4 bases and J 3 bases, with 13 bases left between them. The germline V gene has CDR1 MNHNS and CDR2 SASEGT. The CDR3 is 15 residues long. The CDR3 DNA sequence: TGTGCCAGCAGTGCGGTCAGGGGATCCAATCAGCCCCAGCATTTT. Protein product: CASSAVRGSNQPQHF.

This chain uses TRBV12-3 or TRBV12-4 with TRBJ2-3; D might be TRBD2 (5 bases). V was clipped by 4 bases and J by 2 bases, with 7 bases between them. This CDR3 is 13 amino acids long. This CDR3 is CASSWTFTDTQYF. The CDR3 bases are TGTGCCAGCAGTTGGACTTTCACAGATACGCAGTATTTT.

J is TRBJ2-7 and V is TRBV10-3; 9 nucleotides line up with TRBD1. The CDR3 sequence is 11 residues long. V was clipped by 10 bases and J by 3 bases; unmatched bases: 1. CDR1 and CDR2 from the germline V gene are ENHRY and SYGVKD. The CDR3 DNA sequence: TGTGCCACGGGACAGGGCTACGAGCAGTACTTC. Protein sequence: CATGQGYEQYF.

J is TRBJ2-7 and V is TRBV7-2; D remains ambiguous. The V end lost 5 bases, the J end lost 3 bases, and 8 bases lay between the germline ends. Germline V CDR1 and CDR2: SGHTA, FQGNSA. The CDR3 consists of 12 residues. CDR3 DNA sequence: TGTGCCAGCAGCCCTAACTTCTACGAGCAGTACTTC. Translated, it gives CASSPNFYEQYF. The variable domain in full, completed from reference TRBV7-2 and TRBJ2-7, reads GAGVSQSPSNKVTEKGKDVELRCDPISGHTALYWYRQSLGQGLEFLIYFQGNSAPDKSGLPSDRFSAERTGGSVSTLTIQRTQQEDSAVYLCASSPNFYEQYFGPGTRLTVT.

This clonotype was counted between two and nine times. This chain uses TRBV10-3 with TRBJ2-7, with 8 bases fitting TRBD1. Germline values: CDR1 ENHRY, CDR2 SYGVKD. This CDR3 is built from 14 residues. V trimming: 2 bases; J trimming: 9 bases; junction bases outside the gene matches: 9. CDR3 region: CAISEGDRLPWQYF. The DNA for the CDR3 is TGTGCCATCAGTGAGGGGGACAGGCTGCCTTGGCAGTACTTC.

This clonotype was recorded many times. The J gene is TRBJ1-6, the V gene TRBV15, with 9 bases identical to TRBD1. Trimming took 3 bases from V and 7 from J; bases not matched to a gene: 4. In germline, CDR1 is LNHNV, CDR2 YYDKDF (reference sequence). The CDR3 is 15 residues long. CDR3 protein: CATSRKTGGNSPLHF. In DNA, the CDR3 is TGTGCCACCAGCAGGAAGACAGGGGGGAATTCACCCCTCCACTTT.

In its sample, this clonotype was seen a few times. V gene TRBV12-3 or TRBV12-4 combines with J gene TRBJ1-4; D uncertain. CDR3 size: 13 residues. V lost 9 bases, J lost 7 bases, and 15 bases lay in between. The CDR3: CASSRPPAEKLFF. The CDR3 coding sequence is TGTGCCAGTAGCAGGCCCCCGGCTGAAAAACTGTTTTTT.

This chain links TRBV7-8 with TRBJ2-7, with D perhaps matching TRBD2 (7 bases). There are 16 residues in the CDR3. Per germline, CDR1 SGHVS and CDR2 FQNEAQ. V lost 3 bases, J lost 5 bases, and 20 bases lay in between. The CDR3 nucleotides are TGTGCCAGCAGCTTCCACAGGGAGGGGGTGGTGAACGAGCAGTACTTC. It yields the protein CASSFHREGVVNEQYF. The full variable domain, rest sourced from reference TRBV7-8 and TRBJ2-7, is GAGVSQSPRYKVAKRGQDVALRCDPISGHVSLFWYQQALGQGPEFLTYFQNEAQLDKSGLPSDRFFAERPEGSVSTLKIQRTQQEDSAVYLCASSFHREGVVNEQYFGPGTRLTVT.

This clonotype was recorded at least ten times. The genes are TRBV2 and TRBJ2-7; D may be TRBD1 (6 bases). CDR3 size: 14 residues. V was clipped by 8 bases and J by 0 bases, with 14 bases between them. Germline-derived CDR1 and CDR2 are SNHLY and FYNNEI. The DNA for the CDR3 is TGTGCCAGCCGTCGTAGGGACAACTCCTACGAGCAGTACTTC. As protein: CASRRRDNSYEQYF.

This clonotype came up many times. This rearrangement joins TRBV29-1 to TRBJ2-7, with 10 bases lining up with TRBD2. The CDR3 runs to 13 residues. Germline V gene lookup returns CDR1 SQVTM and CDR2 ANQGSEA. Germline trimming cut 1 base from V and 3 bases from J; bases unmatched to any gene: 0. CDR3 protein: CSVEGLAGYEQYF. The CDR3 nucleotides are TGCAGCGTTGAAGGACTAGCGGGCTACGAGCAGTACTTC.

This clonotype has a count of ten or more. V is TRBV20-1 and J is TRBJ2-3; 7 bases map to TRBD2. The trim removed 0 bases at V and 4 bases at J, leaving 10 bases unmatched. CDR3 length equals 16 residues. The germline V gene has CDR1 DFQATT and CDR2 SNEGSKA (reference sequence). This CDR3 is CSARDEEGRESDTQYF. The DNA of the CDR3 is TGCAGTGCTAGAGATGAGGAGGGGCGGGAGTCAGATACGCAGTATTTT.

The V and J genes are TRBV6-1 and TRBJ2-3, with D possibly TRBD1 on 5 matching bases. The CDR3 sequence is 12 residues long. In germline, CDR1 is MNHNS, CDR2 SASEGT. With 0 bases removed from V and 14 bases from J, the gap between germline ends came to 12 bases. The CDR3 sequence is CASSEALGARYF. CDR3 nucleotides: TGTGCCAGCAGTGAAGCCCTTGGGGCACGGTATTTT.

This clonotype was seen more than once but under ten times. J is TRBJ1-1 and V is TRBV5-1, with 7 bases aligning to TRBD1. The CDR3 contains 15 residues. The V and J ends lost 0 bases and 1 base, in that order; junction bases with no gene match: 3. CDR1 and CDR2 from the germline V gene are SGHRS and YFSETQ. The CDR3 spells CASSLEGQRNTEAFF. Here the CDR3 DNA reads TGCGCCAGCAGCTTGGAGGGACAGAGGAACACTGAAGCTTTCTTT.

The V call is TRBV28, the J call TRBJ2-3; a weak D match, TRBD2 (7 bases). The CDR3 is made up of 16 amino acids. Per germline, CDR1 MDHEN and CDR2 SYDVKM. Trimming left V 3 bases short and J 9 bases short, with 22 bases between. The CDR3 sequence is CASSFEGGPSGWTQYF. CDR3 nucleotides: TGTGCCAGCAGTTTCGAGGGGGGACCTAGCGGTTGGACGCAGTATTTT.

The chain has TRBV7-9 and TRBJ2-7, with 9 bases aligning to TRBD1. Germline loops: CDR1 SEHNR, CDR2 FQNEAQ (reference sequence). Trimming at V came to 6 bases and at J to 5 bases, leaving 11 bases not matched to a gene. The CDR3 runs 15 residues. As DNA, the CDR3 is TGTGCCAGCAGACAAGGGGACAGGGATATGGACGAGCAGTACTTC. The encoded protein is CASRQGDRDMDEQYF.

The table lists this clonotype with a few counts. The genes are TRBV28 and TRBJ2-5; 8 bases are shared with TRBD1. The germline CDR1 and CDR2 sequences are MDHEN and SYDVKM. The CDR3 totals 14 residues. V lost 4 bases to trimming and J lost 5 bases; unmatched junction nucleotides: 6. In DNA, the CDR3 is TGTGCCAGCAGTTCGAGGACAGGGTTTGAGACCCAGTACTTC. Translating it yields CASSSRTGFETQYF.

This clonotype was seen a handful of times. The chain joins TRBV29-1 to TRBJ1-2; 7 bases are shared with TRBD1. Germline V gives CDR1 SQVTM, CDR2 ANQGSEA. The CDR3 is 11 amino acids. V trimming: 7 bases; J trimming: 12 bases; junction bases outside the gene matches: 11. The CDR3 nucleotides are TGCAGCGCCGGACAGGTCTACGGGGACACCTTC. Protein: CSAGQVYGDTF.